A selection of T cell receptor beta chains follows, all from one sample in a study of cytomegalovirus exposure and HLA in healthy donors. Method: immunoSEQ multiplex PCR; TCRdb's copy keeps in-frame clones and lacks some. The data hold approximately 300,000 clones, with just over 85% observed a single time. The sequencing input was PBMCs. The receptors were gathered from a young woman in good health and CMV-seronegative. Both conserved end residues are part of each CDR3. The order of the fields is J gene, clone size, V gene, D gene, CDR3 DNA, CDR3 protein. The D gene is left open where the match is weak. Not all rows give a size; the values are once, few, many and, for expanded clones, a class.

TRBJ2-3	.	TRBV5-1	TRBD2	TGCGCCAGCAGCTTGTCTGTGGGAGGGCCCTCAGATACGCAGTATTTT	CASSLSVGGPSDTQYF
TRBJ2-7	.	TRBV5-4	TRBD1	TGTGCCAGCAGCTTGGACAGGGGGCAATACGAGCAGTACTTC	CASSLDRGQYEQYF
TRBJ2-1	.	TRBV7-9	.	TGTGCCAGCAGCCAGGGGTCCTACAATGAGCAGTTCTTC	CASSQGSYNEQFF
TRBJ2-5	.	TRBV28	TRBD1	TGTGCCAGCAGTCCCACAACAGGGGGCAGTTCAGAGACCCAGTACTTC	CASSPTTGGSSETQYF
TRBJ2-1	.	TRBV28	TRBD1	TGTGCCAGCAGAGGGGTTAGGGGGCCATACAATGAGCAGTTCTTC	CASRGVRGPYNEQFF
TRBJ2-6	.	TRBV7-9	.	TGTGCCAGCAGCTTAGGCGGCTCTGGGGCCAACGTCCTGACTTTC	CASSLGGSGANVLTF
TRBJ1-5	.	TRBV5-1	TRBD1	TGCGCCAGCAGCTTGGGTCCCGGGAGAACAGGGGGCTGTTGTCAGCCCCAGCATTTT	CASSLGPGRTGGCCQPQHF
TRBJ2-2	.	TRBV4-1	.	TGCGCCAGCAGCCAAGATTTGGCGGGAAACACCGGGGAGCTGTTTTTT	CASSQDLAGNTGELFF
TRBJ1-1	.	TRBV5-4	TRBD1	TGTGCCAGCAAGTTGGCAGGGGGCCGGCCTGAAGCTTTCTTT	CASKLAGGRPEAFF
TRBJ2-7	.	TRBV6-5	.	TGTGCCAGCAGTTACTCGACACTGGGAGTCTACGAGCAGTACTTC	CASSYSTLGVYEQYF
TRBJ1-1	.	TRBV4-1	TRBD1	TGCGCCAGCAGCCAGACGTCGGGACAGGGGAACACTGAAGCTTTCTTT	CASSQTSGQGNTEAFF
TRBJ2-7	.	TRBV7-6	.	TGTGCCAGCAGCTCCACGCACGGGGTCCCCTACGAGCAGTACTTC	CASSSTHGVPYEQYF
TRBJ2-3	few	TRBV25-1	.	TGTGCCAGCAGTGTGGCGGGGTCGACAGATACGCAGTATTTT	CASSVAGSTDTQYF
TRBJ1-2	.	TRBV29-1	TRBD1	TGCAGCGTTGAAGACCAACAGGGGGCGCAAGGCTACACCTTC	CSVEDQQGAQGYTF
TRBJ2-7	.	TRBV6-6	TRBD2	TGTGCCAGCAGTTACAGTCTAGCGGAAAGCTCCTACGAGCAGTACTTC	CASSYSLAESSYEQYF
TRBJ2-7	.	TRBV28	.	TGTGCCAGCAGTCCCCAGGGGGGGACAGGAATCTACGAGCAGTACTTC	CASSPQGGTGIYEQYF
TRBJ2-2	.	TRBV5-6	.	TGTGCCAGCTTCCTTTTTAGTAGCGGTCCGTGGGAGCTGTTTTTT	CASFLFSSGPWELFF
TRBJ1-5	few	TRBV2	.	TGTGCCAGCGGGGAGGGCAATCAGCCCCAGCATTTT	CASGEGNQPQHF
TRBJ1-3	.	TRBV27	TRBD1	TGTGCCAGCAGCCGCTCCGGGACAGGGGTTGGAAACACCATATATTTT	CASSRSGTGVGNTIYF
TRBJ2-3	.	TRBV4-1	TRBD2	TGCGCCAGCAGCCAAACTAGCGGGGGCTCAGCTAGCACAGATACGCAGTATTTT	CASSQTSGGSASTDTQYF
TRBJ1-2	.	TRBV25-1	.	TGTGCCAGCAGTGGACGCTCGGCAGGGGACTATGGCTACACCTTC	CASSGRSAGDYGYTF
TRBJ1-1	few	TRBV18	.	TGTGCCAGCTCACCCGGAGAATCTACTGAAGCTTTCTTT	CASSPGESTEAFF
TRBJ2-3	.	TRBV7-9	.	TGTGCCAGCTGGGCCGAGAGGGACAACACAGATACGCAGTATTTT	CASWAERDNTDTQYF
TRBJ2-2	.	TRBV6-6	.	TGTGCCAGCAGTACAGGGACCGGGGAGCTGTTTTTT	CASSTGTGELFF
TRBJ2-1	.	TRBV5-6	TRBD1	TGTGCCAGCAGCTGGACGACAGGGGCCAATGAGCAGTTCTTC	CASSWTTGANEQFF
TRBJ1-1	.	TRBV5-1	TRBD1	TGCGCCAGCAGCTTACAGGGGGCCAACACTGAAGCTTTCTTT	CASSLQGANTEAFF
TRBJ1-1	.	TRBV10-3	.	TGTGCCATCAGTGAGCCGAGACAGTCCGAAGCTTTCTTT	CAISEPRQSEAFF
TRBJ2-1	.	TRBV7-7	TRBD2	TGTGCCAGCAGCTTTGATCTAGCGGCCTACAATGAGCAGTTCTTC	CASSFDLAAYNEQFF
TRBJ2-7	.	TRBV27	TRBD2	TGTGCCAGCAGTTTATATCCTAGCGGGAGTGGATACGAGCAGTACTTC	CASSLYPSGSGYEQYF
TRBJ1-1	.	TRBV18	TRBD1	TGTGCCAGCTCACGCAGACAGGGGGCTGATGAAGCTTTCTTT	CASSRRQGADEAFF
TRBJ2-2	.	TRBV9	TRBD2	TGTGCCAGCAGCTCCGGGACTAGCGATATCGGGGAGCTGTTTTTT	CASSSGTSDIGELFF
TRBJ2-7	.	TRBV27	TRBD2	TGTGCCAGCAGTTTATCGTCTAGCGGGAGAAACTACGAGCAGTACTTC	CASSLSSSGRNYEQYF
TRBJ1-5	.	TRBV6-5	TRBD1	TGTGCCAGCAGTTCGGGACAGGGGGTTCATCAGCCCCAGCATTTT	CASSSGQGVHQPQHF
TRBJ1-5	.	TRBV10-3	TRBD1	TGTGCCATCAGGGGGACAGGGAGCAATCAGCCCCAGCATTTT	CAIRGTGSNQPQHF
TRBJ2-5	once	TRBV27	.	TGTGCCAGCAGTTATAGACAAGAGACCCAGTACTTC	CASSYRQETQYF
TRBJ1-2	.	TRBV7-9	.	TGTGCCCATGGGGGGATCTATGGCTACACCTTC	CAHGGIYGYTF
TRBJ2-7	.	TRBV5-1	TRBD2	TGCGCCAGCAGCTTGGGAGGACTAGCCGGGGCCCTTTACGAGCAGTACTTC	CASSLGGLAGALYEQYF
TRBJ2-1	.	TRBV9	.	TGTGCCAGCAGCGTAGCGTCTAGCTCCTACAATGAGCAGTTCTTC	CASSVASSSYNEQFF
TRBJ2-3	.	TRBV7-2	TRBD2	TGTGCCAGCAGCTTAGCGGCGGGAGACCCAGATACGCAGTATTTT	CASSLAAGDPDTQYF
TRBJ2-1	.	TRBV28	TRBD2	TGTGCCAGCAGTTTAAGTCTAGCGGGCCAGTACAATGAGCAGTTCTTC	CASSLSLAGQYNEQFF
TRBJ1-4	.	TRBV5-1	.	TGCGCCAGCAGCTTGGACACCGGGGGGCTGTTTTTT	CASSLDTGGLFF
TRBJ2-5	.	TRBV9	TRBD1	TGTGCCAGCAGCGAAGAGACAGGGGGCTTTGAGACCCAGTACTTC	CASSEETGGFETQYF
TRBJ2-7	.	TRBV21-1	.	TGTGCCAGCAGCAAAGAAGCCGGACTAGCGGGAGTTAAGATCTCCTACGAGCAGTACTTC	CASSKEAGLAGVKISYEQYF
TRBJ2-5	once	TRBV30	.	TGTGCCTCCCCAAGGGGACACGGGCAAGAGACCCAGTACTTC	CASPRGHGQETQYF
TRBJ2-2	.	TRBV7-8	.	TGTGCCAGCAGCTGGGAGGGGACAGGGAACACCGGGGAGCTGTTTTTT	CASSWEGTGNTGELFF
TRBJ2-5	.	TRBV18	TRBD2	TGTGCCGCGACCGGAGCGGCGGGAGGGCCGGGGACCCAGTACTTC	CAATGAAGGPGTQYF
TRBJ2-7	.	TRBV5-1	.	TGCGCCAGCAGCTTGGCCCCGACTACCCCCTACGAGCAGTACTTC	CASSLAPTTPYEQYF
TRBJ2-1	.	TRBV9	TRBD2	TGTGCCAGCAGCGTGACCATAGCGGGGTCTGAGCAGTTCTTC	CASSVTIAGSEQFF
TRBJ1-1	.	TRBV10-3	.	TGTGCCATCAGTGGAGGTATCACTGAAGCTTTCTTT	CAISGGITEAFF
TRBJ2-2	.	TRBV5-6	.	TGTGCCAGCAGCCCACCGACAGGGAACACCGGGGAGCTGTTTTTT	CASSPPTGNTGELFF
TRBJ2-5	.	TRBV6-6	TRBD2	TGTGCCAGCGGGACTAGCGGGAGCCAAGAGACCCAGTACTTC	CASGTSGSQETQYF
TRBJ2-7	few	TRBV6-5	TRBD2	TGTGCCAGCAGTTACTCGGGGACTAGCGGGTCCTACGAGCAGTACTTC	CASSYSGTSGSYEQYF
TRBJ2-7	.	TRBV2	TRBD2	TGTGCCAGAGGACTAGCGGGAGTCGGGGAGCAGTACTTC	CARGLAGVGEQYF
TRBJ2-7	.	TRBV27	.	TGTGCCAGCAGTTCGTACTACAGGGTCGCTTCCTCCTACGAGCAGTACTTC	CASSSYYRVASSYEQYF
TRBJ2-7	.	TRBV7-2	TRBD1	TGTGCCAGCAGCCTCCGACAGGGAAGCTCCTACGAGCAGTACTTC	CASSLRQGSSYEQYF
TRBJ1-1	.	TRBV28	.	TGTGCCAGCACCGTACTCAACACTGAAGCTTTCTTT	CASTVLNTEAFF
TRBJ2-6	.	TRBV29-1	.	TGCAGCGTTGATTATCCTGGGGCCAACGTCCTGACTTTC	CSVDYPGANVLTF
TRBJ2-7	.	TRBV7-6	TRBD2	TGTGCCAGCAGCTCGTACTCAGAGGGAGGGGAGCAGTACTTC	CASSSYSEGGEQYF
TRBJ1-5	once	TRBV6-5	.	TGTGCCAGCAGTTACGTCGGGGGGGGGAATCAGCCCCAGCATTTT	CASSYVGGGNQPQHF